The 17 T cell receptor beta chains below all came from one sample that was sequenced in a study of radiation and T cells in renal cell carcinoma. Method: immunoSEQ multiplex PCR; TCRdb's copy keeps in-frame clones and lacks some. The repertoire holds 160,000 or so clones, with roughly 90% as singletons. Sample time point: blood 2 weeks post-SBRT. This sample's treatment: 15 Gy SBRT to primary tumor, nephrectomy 4 weeks later. The sample in question was blood, obtained from a patient whose treatment included radiotherapy and nephrectomy. These receptors were collected from a woman aged 45 to 65 with renal cell carcinoma.

The rearrangement joins TRBV6-1 to TRBJ2-7; 7 nucleotides agree with TRBD2. The CDR3 consists of 16 residues. The V gene's germline CDR1 is MNHNS and CDR2 SASEGT. J lost 0 bases, V lost 1 base, and 6 bases had no gene match. CDR3 DNA: TGTGCCAGCAGTGAAGGTCTAGCGGCCCTCTCCTACGAGCAGTACTTC. This codes for CASSEGLAALSYEQYF.

The CDR3 region has the DNA TGTGCCAGCAGCCGGTATGGCTACACCTTC. Its translation is CASSRYGYTF. The chain joins TRBV7-9 to TRBJ1-2; D is ambiguous. The CDR3 consists of 10 residues. V gave up 5 bases and J gave up 5 bases, with 3 bases separating them. Germline V CDR1 and CDR2: SEHNR, FQNEAQ (reference sequence).

This chain joins TRBV13 and TRBJ2-5; D gene ambiguous. The CDR3 has 13 residues. In germline, CDR1 is PRHDT, CDR2 FYEKMQ (reference sequence). The V and J ends lost 0 bases and 2 bases respectively, with 4 bases between them. CDR3 nucleotides: TGTGCCAGCAGCTTAGGACCTCAAGAGACCCAGTACTTC. Its protein is CASSLGPQETQYF.

This clone was seen just once. The V and J genes are TRBV25-1 and TRBJ2-7; weak D call: TRBD1 (5 bases). V was trimmed by 4 bases and J by 1 base, leaving 11 bases between them. Germline CDR1 and CDR2: MGHDK and SYGVNS. The CDR3 covers 14 residues. In DNA, the CDR3 is TGTGCCAGCAGTGGTTCGGACAAGTCCTACGAGCAGTACTTC. As protein: CASSGSDKSYEQYF.

This clone has a single count. The chain uses TRBV5-5 and TRBJ1-5; D perhaps matches TRBD1 (6 bases). Between the trimmed V and J ends, which lost 0 bases and 4 bases, there was a span of 8 bases. This CDR3 spans 14 amino acids. Germline-derived CDR1 and CDR2 are SGHKS and YYEKEE (reference sequence). Written as DNA, the CDR3 is TGTGCCAGCAGCTTGGAGGGGGGGAATCAGCCCCAGCATTTT. It codes for CASSLEGGNQPQHF.

The J gene is TRBJ1-4, the V gene TRBV5-1; D gene ambiguous. CDR3 size: 14 residues. Germline lookup yields CDR1 SGHRS and CDR2 YFSETQ. Trimming shortened V by 4 bases and J by 8 bases, and 15 bases separated the two germline ends. The CDR3 region has the DNA TGCGCCAGCAGCCAAGACCTACGGTCGGAAAAACTGTTTTTT. Its translation: CASSQDLRSEKLFF.

The chain joins TRBV7-6 to TRBJ2-7, with TRBD2 as a possible D gene (7 bases). This CDR3 comprises 15 residues. The V end was cut by 4 bases, the J end by 7 bases, with 20 bases between. The V gene's germline CDR1 is SGHVS and CDR2 FNYEAQ. The CDR3 DNA sequence: TGTGCCAGCAGCTCCGGGACACGGGTGGGAGGGGAGCAGTACTTC. This translates into CASSSGTRVGGEQYF.

The J gene is TRBJ2-3, the V gene TRBV14, with D unclear. With 1 base removed from V and 3 bases from J, the gap between germline ends came to 8 bases. Germline CDR1 reads SGHDN; CDR2 reads FVKESK. This CDR3 has 14 residues. CDR3 bases: TGTGCCAGCAGCCAAGGGGTTGCAACAGATACGCAGTATTTT. Translating gives CASSQGVATDTQYF.

The V gene is TRBV30, the J gene TRBJ1-2; D remains ambiguous. Germline values: CDR1 GTSNPN, CDR2 SVGIG (reference sequence). Trimming left V 0 bases short and J 8 bases short, with 13 bases between. The length of the CDR3 is 13 residues. The CDR3, as DNA: TGTGCCTGGAGTGTACACAGCGAAGTAGGCTACACCTTC. Amino acid sequence: CAWSVHSEVGYTF. Based on the CDR3 plus reference TRBV30 and TRBJ1-2, the full variable domain is SQTIHQWPATLVQPVGSPLSLECTVEGTSNPNLYWYRQAAGRGLQLLFYSVGIGQISSEVPQNLSASRPQDRQFILSSKKLLLSDSGFYLCAWSVHSEVGYTFGSGTRLTVV.

The CDR3 DNA sequence: TGCGCCAGCAGCCCCGGCCCCGCCGGGGAGCTGTTTTTT. Amino acids: CASSPGPAGELFF. V and J are TRBV5-1 and TRBJ2-2; D unclear. Germline CDR1 SGHRS, CDR2 YFSETQ. V lost 4 bases and J lost 6, with 10 bases in between. The CDR3 has 13 amino acids.

The rearrangement links TRBV19 to TRBJ1-1; maybe TRBD1 (6 bases). The CDR3 covers 15 residues. The V and J ends lost 5 bases and 1 base respectively, with 14 bases between them. From germline, CDR1 is LNHDA and CDR2 SQIVND (reference sequence). The DNA of the CDR3 is TGTGCCAGTAGTTCGTCCGGGACAAGGAACACTGAAGCTTTCTTT. Translating it yields CASSSSGTRNTEAFF.

Comments on this clone: Other DNA sequences in this specimen translate into the identical CDR3. This chain joins TRBV10-3 and TRBJ2-1; D is undetermined. The germline V gene encodes CDR1 ENHRY and CDR2 SYGVKD. This CDR3 is built from 11 residues. V was pared by 4 bases and J by 5 bases, with 3 bases between. The CDR3 region is CAISGDNEQFF. The CDR3 bases are TGTGCCATCAGTGGTGACAATGAGCAGTTCTTC.

The chain uses TRBV7-2 and TRBJ1-1; a weak D match, TRBD1 (5 bases). Trimming pared 7 bases from V and 1 base from J, leaving 13 bases between. The CDR3 is 14 residues long. In germline, CDR1 is SGHTA, CDR2 FQGNSA. The CDR3 loop reads CASTPDGTNTEAFF. In DNA, the CDR3 is TGTGCCAGCACCCCGGATGGGACGAACACTGAAGCTTTCTTT.

The genes are TRBV6-1 and TRBJ2-2; unclear D gene. V was shortened by 3 bases and J by 7 bases, with 15 bases between the two germline ends. CDR1 MNHNS and CDR2 SASEGT come from the germline V gene. The CDR3 loop spans 15 amino acids. CDR3 protein: CASSESRKVGGELFF. CDR3 nucleotides: TGTGCCAGCAGTGAGTCCCGAAAGGTTGGCGGGGAGCTGTTTTTT.

V is TRBV9 and J is TRBJ2-7; D is tentatively TRBD1 or TRBD2 (5 bases each). The CDR3 loop spans 14 amino acids. V was pared by 4 bases and J by 2 bases, with 13 bases between. Germline assignment: CDR1 SGDLS and CDR2 YYNGEE. CDR3 DNA: TGTGCCAGCAGCCCGCAGGGAGTCGCCTACGAGCAGTACTTC. Translating gives CASSPQGVAYEQYF.

In its sample, this clone was seen once. V is TRBV6-1 and J is TRBJ2-7; TRBD1 is a possible D gene (5 bases). This CDR3 is 15 amino acids long. The germline V gene has CDR1 MNHNS and CDR2 SASEGT. V was shortened by 6 bases and J by 1 base, with 16 bases between the two germline ends. CDR3 sequence reads: CASSPDMVQSYEQYF. The CDR3 DNA reads as TGTGCCAGCAGCCCGGACATGGTACAATCCTACGAGCAGTACTTC.

The genes are TRBV6-5 and TRBJ1-1; perhaps TRBD1 as D (5 bases). CDR1 and CDR2 (germline): MNHEY, SVGAGI. The ends were cut back, 5 bases at V and 6 bases at J, with 13 bases in the middle. The CDR3 is 13 amino acids. CDR3 protein: CASSRQGYAEAFF. The CDR3 DNA reads TGTGCCAGCAGTCGTCAGGGTTACGCTGAAGCTTTCTTT.